This T cell receptor beta chain came from a study of blood T cell repertoires in COVID-19. As for the study in general: There were acute and convalescent COVID-19 samples, and they came from the United States, Italy and Spain. From T cells, B-cell-depleted T cells, or PBMCs came the material, which was cDNA or gDNA.

As originally analysed: Nucleated cell counts were estimated from reference gene primer amplification. Measured with immunoSEQ multiplex PCR; TCRdb has only the in-frame clones, and not every one. V, J and clone size derive from that table, while D and trimming were established from the DNA sequence. Here the sample spans approximately 250,000 clones, around 87% being singletons. CDR1 and CDR2 from the germline V gene are KGHSH and LQKENI. With 6 bases clipped from V and 5 bases from J, the junction kept 12 bases outside the gene matches. The CDR3 consists of 15 residues. This TCR came from a man in his late teens or twenties with active or convalescent COVID-19. This chain connects TRBV18 to TRBJ2-7; 8 positions match TRBD1. The sequenced sample was peripheral blood. The chain's CDR3 is CASSQGAGAVDEQYF. CDR3 coding DNA: TGTGCCAGCTCGCAGGGGGCAGGGGCGGTGGACGAGCAGTACTTC.